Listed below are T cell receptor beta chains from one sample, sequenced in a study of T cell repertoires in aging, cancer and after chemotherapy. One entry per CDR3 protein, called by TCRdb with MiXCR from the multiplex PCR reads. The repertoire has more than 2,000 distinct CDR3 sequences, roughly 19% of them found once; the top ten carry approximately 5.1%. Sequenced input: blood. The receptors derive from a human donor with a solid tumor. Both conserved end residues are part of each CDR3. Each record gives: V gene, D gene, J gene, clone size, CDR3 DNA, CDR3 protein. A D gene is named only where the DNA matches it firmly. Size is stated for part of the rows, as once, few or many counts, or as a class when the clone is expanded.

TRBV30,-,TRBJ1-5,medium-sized,TGTGCCTGGAGACGTACAGGGAGTCAGCCCCAGCATTTT,CAWRRTGSQPQHF
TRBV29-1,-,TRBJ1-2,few,TGCAGTGCCTCCGGGGATGACTATGGCTACACCTTC,CSASGDDYGYTF
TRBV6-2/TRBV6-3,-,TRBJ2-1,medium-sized,TGTGCCAGCAGGGGCGGGGACTCCTACAATGAGCAGTTCTTC,CASRGGDSYNEQFF
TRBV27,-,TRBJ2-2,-,TGTGCCAGCAGTTTACTACTTCCCTTGGGCACCGGGGAGCTGTTTTTT,CASSLLLPLGTGELFF
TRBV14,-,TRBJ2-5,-,TGTGCCAGCAGCCAAGGGGGCAGGGCATGGGAGACCCAGTACTTC,CASSQGGRAWETQYF
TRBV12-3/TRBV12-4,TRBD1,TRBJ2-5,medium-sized,TGTGCCAGCAGTTTAGGGGACAGGGTGGGAGAGACCCAGTACTTC,CASSLGDRVGETQYF
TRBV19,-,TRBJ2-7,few,TGTGCCAGTAAATCAGCTACAAGCTTCAACTTC,CASKSATSFNF
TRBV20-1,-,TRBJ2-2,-,TGCAGTGCTAGAGATCAAGGGAACAAAGGCACCGGGGAGCTGTTTTTT,CSARDQGNKGTGELFF
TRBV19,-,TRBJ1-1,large,TGTGCCAGTAAACAGGGGAACACTGAAGCTTTCTTT,CASKQGNTEAFF
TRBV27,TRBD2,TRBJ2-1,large,TGTGCCAGCACCACTAGCGGCTCCTACAATGAGCAGTTCTTC,CASTTSGSYNEQFF
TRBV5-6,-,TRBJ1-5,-,TGTGCCAGCAGCAGAAAACGGGGTCAGCCCCAGCATTTT,CASSRKRGQPQHF
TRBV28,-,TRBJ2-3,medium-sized,TGTGCCAGCAGGGACAGTAGCACAGATACGCAGTATTTT,CASRDSSTDTQYF
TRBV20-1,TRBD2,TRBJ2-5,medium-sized,TGCAGTGCAAACTCCGGAGCGGGAGTTGAGACCCAGTACTTC,CSANSGAGVETQYF
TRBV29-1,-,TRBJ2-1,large,TGCAGCGTTGAGCGCGGAAGTGAGCAGTTCTTC,CSVERGSEQFF
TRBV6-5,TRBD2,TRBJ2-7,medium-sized,TGTGCCAGCAGAAACACCGGGACTACCTCCTACGAGCAGTACTTC,CASRNTGTTSYEQYF
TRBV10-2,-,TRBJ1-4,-,TGCGCCAGCGTTGAAGGACTTCGAGAAAAACTGTTTTTT,CASVEGLREKLFF
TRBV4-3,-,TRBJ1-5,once,TGCGCCAGCAGCCAAGAAACTGATAGCAATCAGCCCCAGCATTTT,CASSQETDSNQPQHF
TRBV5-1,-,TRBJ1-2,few,TGCGCCAGCAGCTTGGACGGACCCTATGGCTACACCTTC,CASSLDGPYGYTF
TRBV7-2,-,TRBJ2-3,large,TGTGCCAGCAGCCCCCTAAGGGGAAACACAGATACGCAGTATTTT,CASSPLRGNTDTQYF
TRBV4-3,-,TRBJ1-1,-,TGCGCCAGCAGCCAAAATCTCAAGTCAACAGGAGAAGCTTTCTTT,CASSQNLKSTGEAFF
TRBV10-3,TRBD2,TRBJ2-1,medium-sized,TGTGCCATCAAGGGACTAGCGGGGGGTTTTCAGGGCAATGAGCAGTTCTTC,CAIKGLAGGFQGNEQFF